This T cell receptor beta chain originates from a study of T cells expressing NK-cell markers (dated by TCRdb to 2018 to 2020). Study-wide context: Three sorted T-cell subsets (CD3+CD56+NKG2C+, CD3+CD56+NKG2C- and CD3+CD56-NKG2C+) from under ten donors had their TCR beta-chain repertoires profiled. Among the eight sequenced donors, seven were HCMV-seropositive and one was HCMV-seronegative. All eight donors whose samples were sequenced were randomly selected healthy volunteers, three of them men and five women. The libraries were sequenced on Illumina HiSeq 2000/2500, MiSeq or NextSeq, producing 2 x 150 bp reads. Beyond this particular receptor, the publication reports: In six donors, the dominant CD3+CD56+NKG2C+ clonotypes were found to rank among the top 10 CD8+ clonotypes and to make up 1.0-7.0% of CD8+ T cells. Those dominant clonotypes were again the most abundant among CD3+CD56-NKG2C+ cells in four donors, at about 28.3-60.1%. Whether the expanded NKG2C-expressing T cell clones were specific for HCMV antigens remained unclear.

For sequencing, an Illumina HiSeq 2000 was employed. TCR beta cDNA libraries were prepared using 5'RACE template switching, which introduced a universal primer site and unique molecular identifiers. cDNA synthesis was primed from the TCR beta constant segment, followed by two successive PCR amplification steps. In the source study's methods: MIGEC was used to demultiplex reads and group the reads by UMI, and MiTCR was used to assemble and quantify clonotypes. To remove erroneous sequences, TCR cDNA sequences were retained only when supported by two or more reads. The tcR package was used for downstream repertoire analysis, with clonotypes matched between fractions based on CDR3 nucleotide sequence plus V segment. Antigen specificity was annotated against VDJdb with VDJmatch, allowing one amino acid substitution in CDR3. TCRdb reprocessed the raw reads; every CDR3 protein sequence is a single record, and DNA is not supplied. The V and J calls here are based on TCRdb, not the publication. The sample's records list 350,000 to 450,000 distinct CDR3 sequences. The ten largest clones take up around 5.2% of the sample.

There are 16 amino acids in the CDR3, from cysteine to phenylalanine inclusive. No DNA sequence was recorded. CDR1 and CDR2 were assigned from the germline V gene as MNHNS and SASEGT. HCMV-specific IgG was detected in serum with a commercial ELISA kit to determine HCMV serostatus. Ficoll density gradient centrifugation was used to isolate peripheral blood mononuclear cells from blood. As regards this clonotype: Its antigen has not been determined.

The specimen sequenced was blood T cells: a sorted CD56 or NKG2C T cell subset, CD4+ or CD8+ T cells, or bulk PBMC T cells (not recorded which). The receptor was derived from a man aged 18-69 years in good health. The chain was built from TRBV6-1 and TRBJ2-3; TCRdb returns TRBD1, unconfirmable since there is no DNA. Here the CDR3 is given as CASRSQDRVGADTQYF.